The 14 T cell receptor beta chains below were found in one sample sequenced in a study of blood T cell repertoires in COVID-19. Sequenced by immunoSEQ multiplex PCR; TCRdb stores in-frame clones only, minus some. The repertoire includes some 100,000 clones, 80% to 95% of them detected once, and about 5.9% sits in the top ten. The sample was peripheral blood. The receptors here all came from a woman in her sixties with active COVID-19.

This chain links TRBV27 with TRBJ2-7, with D tentatively TRBD2 (6 bases). Looked up from germline, CDR1 is MNHEY and CDR2 is SMNVEV (reference sequence). This CDR3 is built from 13 residues. Trimming stripped 5 bases from V and 2 bases from J, with 10 bases between. CDR3 amino acids: CASSPGVTYEQYF. DNA for the CDR3: TGTGCCAGCAGTCCGGGAGTAACCTACGAGCAGTACTTC.

The rearrangement links TRBV7-3 to TRBJ1-1; TRBD1 might be the D (5 bases). Trimming removed 3 bases from V and 6 bases from J, with 11 bases in between. From germline, CDR1 is SGHTA and CDR2 FQGTGA. The CDR3 sequence is 13 residues long. DNA for the CDR3: TGTGCCAGCAGCTTTTCTAGGGGCGCTGAAGCTTTCTTT. Translation gives CASSFSRGAEAFF.

The chain uses TRBV5-1 and TRBJ2-7, with TRBD1 identical over 9 bases. V lost 3 bases and J lost 5; bases outside the gene matches: 12. This CDR3 is 16 amino acids long. Germline CDR1 reads SGHRS; CDR2 reads YFSETQ. The CDR3 loop is CASSSGQGNSRDEQYF. The CDR3 bases are TGCGCCAGCAGCTCGGGACAGGGTAATAGTAGGGACGAGCAGTACTTC.

This chain links TRBV2 with TRBJ2-5; D possibly corresponds to TRBD2 (5 bases). This CDR3 has 12 amino acids. The V end was cut by 7 bases, the J end by 7 bases, with 13 bases between. Germline V CDR1 and CDR2: SNHLY, FYNNEI. The CDR3 is CASKELDATQYF. The DNA for the CDR3 is TGTGCCAGCAAGGAACTAGATGCGACCCAGTACTTC.

The CDR3, as DNA: TGTGCCAGTAGTACGGGGACTAGAAACAATGAGCAGTTCTTC. This gives the protein CASSTGTRNNEQFF. The gene calls are TRBV19 and TRBJ2-1, with 8 bases that match TRBD2. J was trimmed by 5 bases and V by 4 bases; bases with no gene match: 4. Looked up from germline, CDR1 is LNHDA and CDR2 is SQIVND (reference sequence). This CDR3 has 14 residues.

The gene calls are TRBV9 and TRBJ2-1; 10 nucleotides line up with TRBD2. Losses at the gene ends were 0 bases for V and 3 bases for J; bases not matched to a gene: 6. This CDR3 has 17 amino acids. From germline, CDR1 is SGDLS and CDR2 YYNGEE. The CDR3 DNA sequence: TGTGCCAGCAGCGTAGTGGCTAGCGGGGGAGACTACAATGAGCAGTTCTTC. This codes for CASSVVASGGDYNEQFF.

V gene TRBV28 combines with J gene TRBJ2-2; 12 bases match TRBD2. Germline CDR1 and CDR2: MDHEN and SYDVKM. J lost 1 base, V lost 8 bases, and 8 bases had no gene match. The CDR3 has 17 residues. For the CDR3, the DNA is TGTGCCAGCGAACCTCCGGGACTAGCGGGGAACACCGGGGAGCTGTTTTTT. It encodes CASEPPGLAGNTGELFF.

This chain uses TRBV6-5 with TRBJ2-7; 13 bases agree with TRBD2. CDR3 size: 15 residues. The germline V gene encodes CDR1 MNHEY and CDR2 SVGAGI. V lost 5 bases to trimming and J lost 2 bases; unmatched junction nucleotides: 3. CDR3 sequence reads: CASSPGLAGTYEQYF. The CDR3 DNA is TGTGCCAGCAGTCCGGGACTAGCGGGGACCTACGAGCAGTACTTC.

This chain uses TRBV6-5 with TRBJ1-1, with D possibly being TRBD1 (5 bases). V lost 6 bases and J lost 0, with 8 bases in between. Germline loops: CDR1 MNHEY, CDR2 SVGAGI. This CDR3 spans 13 amino acids. CDR3 region: CASRMTVNTEAFF. The CDR3 DNA follows: TGTGCCAGCAGAATGACAGTGAACACTGAAGCTTTCTTT.

The rearrangement joins TRBV3-1 (or the pseudogene TRBV3-2) to TRBJ1-1; D ambiguous. The CDR3 totals 14 residues. CDR1 and CDR2 from the germline V gene are LGHDT and YNNKEL (reference sequence). V dropped 1 base and J dropped 1 base, with 7 bases sitting between them. DNA for the CDR3: TGTGCCAGCAGCCAAGGGGCTCGGAACACTGAAGCTTTCTTT. Translating gives CASSQGARNTEAFF.

This chain connects TRBV4-1 to TRBJ2-7; D might be TRBD2 (5 bases). Per the germline V gene, CDR1 is MGHRA and CDR2 is YSYEKL. CDR3 length equals 15 residues. V was cut by 2 bases and J by 6 bases, with 17 bases left in between. The CDR3 here is CASSQHTPGDSEQYF. In DNA form, the CDR3 reads TGCGCCAGCAGCCAACACACCCCCGGGGATTCCGAGCAGTACTTC.

V and J are TRBV6-6 and TRBJ2-1; TRBD2 agrees at 7 bases. The CDR3 spans 16 residues. Germline V lookup: CDR1 MNHNY, CDR2 SVGAGI (reference sequence). J lost 1 base, V lost 5 bases, and 8 bases had no gene match. CDR3 protein: CASSRLGGGSYNEQFF. The CDR3 region has the DNA TGTGCCAGCAGTCGACTTGGCGGGGGATCCTACAATGAGCAGTTCTTC.

The rearrangement links TRBV28 to TRBJ2-7; D possibly corresponds to TRBD2 (5 bases). Germline-derived CDR1 and CDR2 are MDHEN and SYDVKM. This CDR3 region has 13 residues. The V gene lost 6 bases and the J gene lost 3 bases, with 12 bases spanning the gap. CDR3 nucleotide sequence: TGTGCCAGCAGCCTCCTCGGGAACTACGAGCAGTACTTC. Translating it yields CASSLLGNYEQYF.

This chain links TRBV4-3 with TRBJ1-1; tentative D call: TRBD1 (6 bases). The germline V gene encodes CDR1 LGHNA and CDR2 YSLEER. V shed 1 base and J shed 3 bases, with 12 bases lying between them. This CDR3 has 15 residues. The CDR3 region has the DNA TGCGCCAGCAGCCAAGGGGCCACAGGGTACACTGAAGCTTTCTTT. The encoded protein is CASSQGATGYTEAFF.